Included here is one T cell receptor (beta chain) sequence, with context. This clone's antigen is unknown. Per-base quality was not reported, and no clone a single base away is much larger than it. Trimmed from V: 2 bases; trimmed from J: 7 bases; junction bases lacking a gene match: 3. The germline V gene encodes CDR1 SEHNR and CDR2 FQNEAQ (reference sequence). From the cysteine up to the phenylalanine, the CDR3 has a length of 14 residues. Just CDR3 DNA is preserved here, 42 bases in frame from base 1. Library preparation employed the immunoSEQ multiplex PCR assay. Sourced from immuneACCESS, this table was stored by TCRdb with only in-frame sequences that have V and J called. A share of the clones is absent; for the studies checked, an unresolved V gene accounts for under half, and the remainder has no known explanation. Counted in this sample were 9,000 to 10,000 clones; about 74% of them appeared once. The leading ten clones occupy about 20% of the sample.

This record belongs to a study of T cells after somatic rescue of genetic block (dated by TCRdb to about 2020). General notes on the study: What the study looked at was long-term robustness, specifically in a T-cell system that came about through somatic rescue of a genetic block in T-cell development.

Source material: peripheral blood mononuclear cells (PBMCs). This clonotype was sampled from a boy aged 5-17 years. This chain joins TRBV7-9 to TRBJ1-2, with 11 middle bases fitting TRBD1. The sequenced DNA is TGTGCCAGCAGCTTATGGACAGGGGGCCTTGGCTACACCTTC. This is translated as CASSLWTGGLGYTF.